Sequencing of this T cell receptor beta chain was carried out in a study of CD8 T cells in ankylosing spondylitis. Study results and limitations: Among TCR beta sequences, a motif of eight highly homologous variants appeared characteristic of ankylosing spondylitis blood. Relatively rare in peripheral blood, disease-linked clones were also CD8+. Previous work reported some of these motif variants in the synovial fluid and blood of reactive arthritis. Clones tied to disease were said to be significantly enriched in matched ankylosing spondylitis synovial fluid.

Libraries of TCR beta came from quantitative 5'-RACE with molecular barcodes. TCRdb re-called the 5' RACE reads through MiXCR, storing one row per CDR3 protein. This sample carries more than 400,000 distinct CDR3 sequences, less than 6% of them seen once, and the ten largest clones take roughly 3.5%. This clonotype occurred many times. The antigen is unknown. The germline V and J ends were trimmed by 1 base and 9 bases, with 10 bases remaining between them. The CDR3 spans 12 residues. Germline-derived CDR1 and CDR2 are DFQATT and SNEGSKA (reference sequence). This sequence joins TRBV20-1 and TRBJ2-1; either TRBD1 or TRBD2 may supply D (5 bases each). The receptor's source is a male donor with ankylosing spondylitis. Sequenced: blood, either unsorted or a sorted T cell fraction (not recorded which). The DNA of the CDR3 is TGCAGTGCTAGAGGGTCTGGGGGTGAGCAGTTCTTC. Its protein is CSARGSGGEQFF.